One T cell receptor (beta chain) is described in this entry. The antigen is unknown. The data belong to a study of cytomegalovirus exposure and HLA in healthy donors. Study outcomes and limitations: In vitro testing confirmed a few CMV-associated chains as specific for CMV antigens.

TCRdb keeps only in-frame clones here, not all; method: immunoSEQ multiplex PCR. The sample lists some 250,000 clones, around 91% occurring once. This receptor was obtained from a woman between 18 and 29 years old in good health and CMV-seronegative. Sequencing was done on a sample of PBMCs.

The CDR3 reads CSVEEGSPYNEQFF. CDR3 nucleotide sequence: TGCAGCGTTGAGGAGGGTTCCCCCTACAATGAGCAGTTCTTC. The J gene is TRBJ2-1, the V gene TRBV29-1; D possibly corresponds to TRBD2 (6 bases). Germline loops: CDR1 SQVTM, CDR2 ANQGSEA. The CDR3 contains 14 residues. With 3 bases removed from V and 2 bases from J, the gap between germline ends came to 11 bases.